A selection of T cell receptor beta chains follows, all from one sample in a study of blood T cells in healthy people across ages. TCRdb re-called the 5' RACE reads through MiXCR, storing one row per CDR3 protein. The sample lists around 1.5 million distinct CDR3 sequences; roughly 59% were seen once. Material for sequencing was blood. The source of these receptors is a man between 18 and 29 years old in good health. The CDR3 runs from the conserved cysteine through the conserved F or W. D genes are given only for firm matches. Rows may omit the clone size; those that give it use once, few, many or a size class.

CDR3: CASSLPTGASYEQYF
DNA: TGTGCCAGCAGTTTGCCGACAGGGGCTTCCTACGAGCAGTACTTC
V: TRBV28
size: .
D: TRBD1
J: TRBJ2-7

CDR3: CASSLGQAGAEQYF
DNA: TGCGCCAGCAGCTTGGGACAGGCCGGGGCCGAGCAGTACTTC
V: TRBV5-1
size: .
D: .
J: TRBJ2-7

CDR3: CASRNSGYGDTEAFF
DNA: TGTGCCAGTAGAAACTCAGGGTACGGGGACACTGAAGCTTTCTTT
V: TRBV19
size: .
D: .
J: TRBJ1-1

CDR3: CASSPTRVGYNEQFF
DNA: TGTGCCAGCAGTCCAACGAGAGTAGGGTACAATGAGCAGTTCTTC
V: TRBV7-8
size: few
D: .
J: TRBJ2-1

CDR3: CSARDGPVYEQYF
DNA: TGCAGTGCTAGAGATGGCCCCGTCTACGAGCAGTACTTC
V: TRBV20-1
size: .
D: .
J: TRBJ2-7

CDR3: CASSPLGSGGADTQYF
DNA: TGTGCCAGCAGCCCCCTAGGGAGCGGGGGGGCAGATACGCAGTATTTT
V: TRBV11-2
size: .
D: TRBD2
J: TRBJ2-3

CDR3: CASSARGTDYGYTF
DNA: TGTGCCAGCAGCGCGCGGGGGACGGACTATGGCTACACCTTC
V: TRBV9
size: .
D: .
J: TRBJ1-2

CDR3: CASRPPLLAGDSYEQFF
DNA: TGTGCCAGCAGGCCCCCCCTCCTAGCGGGAGATAGTTATGAGCAGTTCTTC
V: TRBV27
size: .
D: TRBD2
J: TRBJ2-1

CDR3: CTSSYGHTGELFF
DNA: TGTACCAGCAGTTACGGACACACCGGGGAGCTGTTTTTT
V: TRBV6-5
size: once
D: .
J: TRBJ2-2

CDR3: CASSRTRSAKNIQYF
DNA: TGTGCCAGCAGTCGGACTCGAAGTGCCAAAAACATTCAGTACTTC
V: TRBV28
size: few
D: .
J: TRBJ2-4

CDR3: CASSTGTGTEAFF
DNA: TGTGCCAGCAGCACCGGGACAGGCACTGAAGCTTTCTTT
V: TRBV10-3
size: .
D: TRBD1
J: TRBJ1-1

CDR3: CASSPGLPLSTDTQYF
DNA: TGTGCCAGCAGCCCGGGACTCCCGCTTTCCACAGATACGCAGTATTTT
V: TRBV12-3/TRBV12-4
size: .
D: .
J: TRBJ2-3

CDR3: CATGVSNQPQHF
DNA: TGTGCCACAGGGGTTAGCAATCAGCCCCAGCATTTT
V: TRBV10-3
size: .
D: .
J: TRBJ1-5

CDR3: CSHSRTGTSSYNEQFF
DNA: TGCAGCCACTCTCGCACCGGGACCAGCTCCTACAATGAGCAGTTCTTC
V: TRBV29-1
size: few
D: .
J: TRBJ2-1

CDR3: CSARFRQTQETQYF
DNA: TGCAGTGCTAGATTCAGACAGACCCAAGAGACCCAGTACTTC
V: TRBV20-1
size: .
D: .
J: TRBJ2-5

CDR3: CASSNKTGTTTYEQYF
DNA: TGCGCCAGCAGCAACAAGACCGGGACAACGACCTACGAGCAGTACTTC
V: TRBV5-1
size: .
D: .
J: TRBJ2-7

CDR3: CASSELEGLGEQYF
DNA: TGTGCCAGCAGTGAGCTAGAGGGGTTAGGTGAGCAGTACTTC
V: TRBV6-1
size: .
D: .
J: TRBJ2-5

CDR3: CASSLVPGGKGYTF
DNA: TGTGCCAGCAGCTTGGTTCCAGGGGGGAAGGGCTACACCTTC
V: TRBV5-8
size: .
D: TRBD1
J: TRBJ1-2

CDR3: CASSSGTSGSLYEQYF
DNA: TGTGCCAGCAGTTCTGGGACTAGCGGGAGTCTCTACGAGCAGTACTTC
V: TRBV12-3/TRBV12-4
size: .
D: TRBD2
J: TRBJ2-7

CDR3: CASSVAGTASLEQFF
DNA: TGTGCCAGCAGCGTGGCTGGGACAGCCTCTTTGGAGCAGTTCTTC
V: TRBV9
size: .
D: TRBD1
J: TRBJ2-1

CDR3: CASSPNGYSYEQYF
DNA: TGTGCCAGCAGTCCAAACGGGTACTCCTACGAGCAGTACTTC
V: TRBV2
size: .
D: .
J: TRBJ2-7

CDR3: CASSSAGGGIYNEQFF
DNA: TGCGCCAGCAGCTCGGCTGGAGGCGGGATCTACAATGAGCAGTTCTTC
V: TRBV5-1
size: .
D: .
J: TRBJ2-1

CDR3: CASSLSPAAIQTQYF
DNA: TGCGCCAGCAGCTTGTCGCCGGCCGCAATCCAGACCCAGTACTTC
V: TRBV5-1
size: .
D: .
J: TRBJ2-5

CDR3: CASSRITTGRIGSYEQYF
DNA: TGCGCCAGCAGCCGGATCACTACAGGGCGGATAGGATCCTACGAGCAGTACTTC
V: TRBV4-1
size: few
D: .
J: TRBJ2-7

CDR3: CAIRGQGSGANVLTF
DNA: TGTGCCATCAGGGGACAGGGATCTGGGGCCAACGTCCTGACTTTC
V: TRBV10-3
size: .
D: TRBD1
J: TRBJ2-6

CDR3: CATAKGTSGTDTQYF
DNA: TGTGCCACAGCAAAAGGGACTAGCGGCACAGATACGCAGTATTTT
V: TRBV15
size: .
D: TRBD2
J: TRBJ2-3

CDR3: CATQEAIGTYYEQYF
DNA: TGTGCCACCCAAGAAGCTATTGGGACTTATTACGAGCAGTACTTC
V: TRBV10-3
size: few
D: .
J: TRBJ2-7

CDR3: CASSLGGTQETQYF
DNA: TGCGCCAGCAGCTTGGGTGGCACACAAGAGACCCAGTACTTC
V: TRBV5-1
size: many
D: .
J: TRBJ2-5

CDR3: CASSADSFQPQHF
DNA: TGTGCCAGCAGTGCGGACAGTTTCCAGCCCCAGCATTTT
V: TRBV28
size: .
D: .
J: TRBJ1-5

CDR3: CASSLQAREETQYF
DNA: TGCGCCAGCAGCCTTCAGGCCAGGGAAGAGACCCAGTACTTC
V: TRBV4-1
size: once
D: .
J: TRBJ2-5

CDR3: CASSSWGRSYEQYF
DNA: TGTGCCAGCAGCTCCTGGGGCCGCTCCTACGAGCAGTACTTC
V: TRBV7-9
size: few
D: .
J: TRBJ2-7

CDR3: CSVEDRKSTEGRNVLTF
DNA: TGCAGCGTTGAAGATAGGAAGAGCACAGAGGGAAGGAACGTCCTGACTTTC
V: TRBV29-1
size: few
D: .
J: TRBJ2-6

CDR3: CSATGRSDQPDTQYF
DNA: TGCAGTGCTACCGGTCGCTCGGACCAGCCAGATACGCAGTATTTT
V: TRBV20-1
size: few
D: .
J: TRBJ2-3

CDR3: CTSSLPSGGSTDTQYF
DNA: TGTACCAGCAGTTTGCCCTCGGGGGGAAGCACAGATACGCAGTATTTT
V: TRBV12-3/TRBV12-4
size: .
D: TRBD2
J: TRBJ2-3

CDR3: CAISDGTGGLQPQHF
DNA: TGTGCCATCAGTGATGGGACAGGGGGCTTACAGCCCCAGCATTTT
V: TRBV10-3
size: .
D: TRBD1
J: TRBJ1-5

CDR3: CASSTNSFGEQFF
DNA: TGTGCCAGCAGCACCAACTCGTTCGGGGAGCAGTTCTTC
V: TRBV7-7
size: few
D: .
J: TRBJ2-1

CDR3: CASSQGGLTGTTF
DNA: TGTGCCAGCAGCCAAGGAGGATTGACGGGGACCACCTTC
V: TRBV4-2
size: .
D: .
J: TRBJ1-2

CDR3: CASSLWERYNEQFF
DNA: TGTGCCAGCAGTTTGTGGGAGAGATACAATGAGCAGTTCTTC
V: TRBV27
size: .
D: .
J: TRBJ2-1

CDR3: CATSDLSGENTYGYTF
DNA: TGTGCCACCAGTGATTTGTCGGGGGAGAATACCTATGGCTACACCTTC
V: TRBV24-1
size: .
D: .
J: TRBJ1-2

CDR3: CASSDGQTNEKLFF
DNA: TGTGCCAGCAGTGATGGTCAGACGAATGAAAAACTGTTTTTT
V: TRBV6-1
size: .
D: .
J: TRBJ1-4

CDR3: CASRLSGGPYEQYF
DNA: TGTGCCAGCAGACTCAGCGGGGGGCCCTACGAGCAGTACTTC
V: TRBV7-2
size: .
D: TRBD2
J: TRBJ2-7

CDR3: CASSQTETGGGQPQHF
DNA: TGTGCCAGCAGCCAAACCGAGACAGGGGGCGGTCAGCCCCAGCATTTT
V: TRBV4-2
size: .
D: TRBD1
J: TRBJ1-5

CDR3: CASSQADRNCQETQYF
DNA: TGTGCCAGCAGCCAAGCGGACAGGAACTGCCAAGAGACCCAGTACTTC
V: TRBV3-1
size: .
D: TRBD1
J: TRBJ2-5

CDR3: CASNSRGRTGELFF
DNA: TGTGCCAGCAATTCGAGGGGGCGGACCGGGGAGCTGTTTTTT
V: TRBV12-3/TRBV12-4
size: .
D: TRBD1
J: TRBJ2-2

CDR3: CASSHPRAGTGNYNEQFF
DNA: TGCGCCAGCAGTCACCCTAGGGCCGGGACAGGCAATTACAATGAGCAGTTCTTC
V: TRBV4-1
size: .
D: TRBD1
J: TRBJ2-1

CDR3: CASSPEGEYGYTF
DNA: TGTGCCAGCAGCCCGGAAGGCGAGTATGGCTACACCTTC
V: TRBV4-2
size: .
D: .
J: TRBJ1-2

CDR3: CSVIRDRGRSYEQYF
DNA: TGCAGCGTCATCCGGGACAGGGGTCGGTCCTACGAGCAGTACTTC
V: TRBV29-1
size: few
D: TRBD1
J: TRBJ2-7

CDR3: CASSPRYRSYGYTF
DNA: TGTGCCAGCAGCCCGAGGTATCGCAGCTATGGCTACACCTTC
V: TRBV6-2/TRBV6-3
size: .
D: .
J: TRBJ1-2

CDR3: CASSQVWGPRTPLSYEQYF
DNA: TGTGCCAGCAGCCAAGTCTGGGGACCCCGGACGCCGTTATCCTACGAGCAGTACTTC
V: TRBV3-1
size: .
D: .
J: TRBJ2-7

CDR3: CAGSHAGSNQPQHF
DNA: TGTGCCGGCAGCCACGCAGGGAGCAATCAGCCCCAGCATTTT
V: TRBV7-9
size: .
D: .
J: TRBJ1-5

CDR3: CASSLVREGPYGYTF
DNA: TGTGCCAGCAGCTTAGTTCGGGAGGGACCCTATGGCTACACCTTC
V: TRBV7-9
size: .
D: .
J: TRBJ1-2

CDR3: CASSGGGIETQYF
DNA: TGTGCCAGCAGTGGGGGGGGGATAGAGACCCAGTACTTC
V: TRBV12-3/TRBV12-4
size: few
D: TRBD2
J: TRBJ2-5

CDR3: CASSSRGLGGTTYTF
DNA: TGTGCCAGCAGCTCCCGGGGTTTGGGAGGTACCACCTACACCTTC
V: TRBV7-2
size: once
D: .
J: TRBJ1-2

CDR3: CASSQSAVGGDTQYF
DNA: TGTGCCAGCAGCCAATCGGCGGTCGGGGGGGATACGCAGTATTTT
V: TRBV4-2
size: few
D: TRBD2
J: TRBJ2-3